Below, one TCR beta chain is given with its context. Trimming pared 2 bases from V and 4 bases from J, leaving 9 bases between. The CDR3 length is 14 residues. Germline-derived CDR1 and CDR2 are ENHRY and SYGVKD. Repertoires were generated with immunoSEQ multiplex PCR, while TCRdb's copy carries only in-frame clones and drops some. The table includes some 140,000 clones, around 82% detected once. Residents of around 24 US areas, aged 18 to 89 years, made up the participants. This sample is drawn from a study of blood T cell repertoires in COVID-19. The sample consisted of PBMCs or T cells enriched from blood (not recorded which). V is TRBV10-3 and J is TRBJ2-1; D is possibly TRBD2 (6 bases). This clonotype originated in a man aged 40-55 years with acute COVID-19. DNA for the CDR3: TGTGCCATCAGTGAGGCAGGGAGGTACAATGAGCAGTTCTTC. It encodes CAISEAGRYNEQFF.